The source of this TCR beta chain is a study of cytomegalovirus exposure and HLA in healthy donors (TCRdb year 2017). For the study in its entirety: In an earlier analysis of about 560 of the donors, under 300 Gb of sequence data and 95 million to 130 million unique TCR beta sequences from 180 million or so T cells were reported. Among the approximately 420 genotyped donors, around 81% belonged to the genetic ancestry cluster associated with self-reported Caucasian donors. Every repertoire in the discovery cohort had been generated on one and the same sequencing platform. About 280 gigabases of sequencing data and 91 million or so unique TCR sequences made up an early release that covered nearly 650 HLA-typed donors. Besides the first cohort of 500 to 700 subjects, a separate validation cohort made up of 120 different subjects was used. Because of strong linkage in the cohort, roughly five DR-DQ haplotypes were treated as single units for association and clustering. HLA typing covered class I and class II loci at four-digit resolution. Typing coverage varied by locus: roughly 629-630 donors for A, B, C, DRB1 and DQB1; roughly 520 for DQA1; approximately 570 for DPA1; roughly 470 for DPB1. The study combined high-throughput TCR immunosequencing, statistical association of individual TCRs with disease status, and machine learning to predict cytomegalovirus infection status. The study was designed to test whether signatures of past pathogen exposure could be identified by cataloging public T cell receptors. Donor age, sex, ethnicity and CMV serostatus were compiled together with the repertoire data. Genome-wide SNP genotypes for about 55% of the 666 donors were used in a later genetic analysis, which treated that subset as a discovery cohort. In an earlier analysis of a few hundred of the donors, high-throughput TCR beta sequencing was used to judge whether each TCR beta V gene segment behaved as functional or pseudogenic. To study patterns of TCR occurrence, a later analysis re-analyzed previously published TCR beta repertoires from 550 to 800 donors and added high-resolution HLA genotyping. The study profiled the T cell repertoires of hundreds of subjects by immunosequencing and related them to cytomegalovirus serostatus. In the later analysis, no new phenotypic data were used to find candidate immune exposures; instead, reliance was placed on TCR beta sequences and their occurrence across donors. On average, about 200,000 unique TCR beta nucleotide sequences were sequenced per donor among a few hundred genotyped donors of the cohort, with roughly 19% of those sequences being non-productive. Study-level results and caveats: In an earlier analysis of more than 500 of the donors, most TCR beta V segments appeared in productive rearrangements about 90% or about 30% of the time, broadly matching IMGT annotations. In a later analysis, HLA-associated TCR beta chains showed more clonal expansion and lower generation probabilities than non-associated chains that were equally common. Sequencing depth was assumed to be roughly uniform across donors in the presence/absence analyses, though that assumption may not hold. The cohort was sequenced for TCR beta chains only, and without alpha or paired-chain data the features that could be detected were limited. A later analysis found that TCR association rates varied across HLA loci, with DRB1 alleles showing the most associated TCRs and HLA-C alleles the fewest. Specific HLA alleles were associated with 15,000 to 20,000 TCR beta sequences at a false discovery rate of 0.05 in a later analysis. In a later genetic analysis, fewer N-insertions in productive TCRs were reported among donors in an Asian-associated ancestry cluster than the roughly 700-donor mean. Most TCR sequences were observed very rarely across donors, whereas some public TCRs were present in many individuals. According to a later analysis, most CMV-associated TCR beta chains appeared to be HLA-restricted, and the HLA associations seemed to be driven largely by CMV exposure. According to the authors, the approach could potentially be generalized to other disease states and immunological phenotypes. HLA typing was unavailable for some donors at each locus, so association tests used only the typed subset. The only immune exposure information available for the cohort was CMV serostatus. V-gene and J-gene trimming of TCR beta chains was associated with a missense DCLRE1C variant in a later genetic analysis, and the association was replicated in an independent cohort. Linkage disequilibrium might explain the correlated functional status among segregating V segments, but an unknown experimental factor could not be ruled out. Several of the top co-occurrence clusters appeared to be linked to parvovirus B19, influenza, CMV and Epstein-Barr virus, according to a later analysis. In the study, around 150 TCR beta chains were listed as associated with cytomegalovirus. Because counts were too low, about 18 rarely observed V segments, including chromosome 9 orphons, were excluded from the earlier analysis of some 540 of the donors. A cluster of highly shared sequence variants was judged likely to represent a technical artifact of the sequencing pipeline. The classifier was reported to diagnose cytomegalovirus status with high specificity and sensitivity in both the original and validation cohorts. When HLA alleles, especially DR and DQ, strongly co-occurred, TCR associations were difficult to assign to individual alleles. In vitro tests confirmed that three of the cytomegalovirus-associated TCR beta chains recognize cytomegalovirus antigens. A further reported finding was that TCR beta sequences accurately predicted the HLA-A and HLA-B alleles for most subjects in the first cohort. Some IMGT-functional V segments, including TRBV6-2 and TRBV6-3, could not be distinguished by the 87-base-pair reads and were therefore excluded.

A few counts support this clone. The antigen this receptor binds is unknown. Per-nucleotide qualities are absent, and no much larger clonotype sits a single base away. The CDR3 starts with the cysteine, ends with the phenylalanine, and has 16 residues. The retained sequence is limited to the CDR3, 48 bases, with the frame set at the first base. V is pruned by 1 base and J by 5 bases, leaving 8 bases of the junction without a gene match. CDR1 and CDR2 were assigned from the germline V gene as MGHRA and YSYEKL. Library creation used the immunoSEQ multiplex PCR assay. For the multiplex PCR, a mixture combining 60 forward primers for TCR Vbeta segments and 13 reverse primers for TCR Jbeta segments was used. The CDR3 region of rearranged TCR beta genes was amplified from genomic DNA with a multiplex PCR assay. Amplified TCR beta libraries were sequenced as 87-base-pair reads on the Illumina HiSeq System. On the study's bioinformatics: In a later analysis, tens of millions of unique TCR beta chains were counted across the approximately 640 repertoires, and roughly 9.9 million of these chains were shared by at least two donors. To remove PCR and sequencing errors, raw reads were error-corrected and collapsed into unique sequences using a nearest-neighbor algorithm that merged closely related sequences. To assign V, D and J gene segments, CDR3 sequences were aligned to IMGT reference sequences. For a sequence to be retained, at least a six-nucleotide match to both a V gene segment and a J gene segment was required. A rearrangement counted as productive if the CDR3 had no stop codons and remained in frame with V and J, and every other rearrangement counted as non-productive. Following IMGT convention, CDR3 was defined as the stretch from the second conserved V-encoded cysteine up to the conserved J-encoded phenylalanine. In an earlier analysis of roughly 610 of the donors, sequences lacking an unambiguous match to a single V gene segment were excluded. An earlier analysis of 450 to 650 of the donors called V segments functional above 56.7% productive rearrangements and segregating when the between-donor standard deviation exceeded 5%. A statistical classification framework was built for diagnosing cytomegalovirus status from the catalog of TCR beta chain sequences. V and J gene assignment, in a later analysis, came from comparing TCR nucleotide sequences with IMGT/GENE-DB human TR gene sequences. A later analysis assigned CDR3 sequences and most-parsimonious VDJ recombination scenarios with the TCRdist pipeline. In a later analysis, each TCR beta chain was defined by its CDR3 amino acid sequence together with its V-gene family, and reads without a unique V-gene family were excluded. As a way to deal with suspected cross-contamination and a sequencing artifact, a later analysis dropped approximately 570 nucleotide sequences that were highly shared and had low generation probability. In a later analysis, a clonal expansion index for each public chain was calculated from normalized within-repertoire ranks of inferred template counts. Generation probabilities in a later analysis came from a VDJ recombination model fitted to out-of-frame rearrangements, and those results were checked against IGoR. Hypergeometric tests were used in a later analysis to score TCR-TCR, TCR-HLA and TCR-CMV co-occurrence, with a repertoire-size bias correction applied to the TCR pairs. False discovery rates were estimated in a later analysis by permuting HLA or CMV assignments 20 times. In a later analysis, co-occurring TCRs were grouped using DBSCAN, and TCRdist sequence similarity was added for clustering within HLA-allele-positive subsets. Co-occurrence clustering excluded repertoires with fewer than 30,000 or more than 120,000 public chains, plus five with anomalous nucleotide sharing. TCRdb retrieved this table from immuneACCESS and kept in-frame rearrangements only. Not all clones are present; in checked studies, unresolved V genes account for under half, and no reason is known for the remainder. The V and J calls and clone size were taken over from that table, and D and trimming were inferred from the DNA. This sample lists 85,000 to 130,000 clones; under 80% were detected once. Clones ranked in the top ten supply 3.5% to 4% of the sample.

The cohort was made up of several hundred healthy bone marrow donors. All cohort members were sampled while nominally healthy, although unrecorded immune exposures were likely present. The donor was CMV seropositive and belonged to the group of about 290 seropositive cohort members. Every donor gave a peripheral blood sample, and the peripheral blood mononuclear cells from that sample were used for TCR beta sequencing. The Qiagen DNeasy Blood Extraction Kit was used to extract genomic DNA from the blood cell samples. The sample was PBMCs. The V and J genes are TRBV4-1 and TRBJ2-7; 10 bases in the junction line up with TRBD2. This sequence originates from a woman between 45 and 65 years old in good health and CMV-seropositive. The nucleotide sequence reads as follows: TGCGCCAGCAGCCAAGTGGCTAGCGGGAGTTTCGACGAGCAGTACTTC. This is translated as CASSQVASGSFDEQYF.